A selection of T cell receptor beta chains follows, all from one sample in a study of blood T cell repertoires in COVID-19. Profiled with immunoSEQ multiplex PCR; TCRdb holds only in-frame clones, not every one. This table has about 220,000 clones, around 88% appearing once. Sequencing was done on a sample of PBMCs or T cells enriched from blood (not recorded which). These receptors all come from a middle-aged woman with acute COVID-19. The CDR3 runs from the conserved cysteine through the conserved F or W.

TRBJ2-7 TRBV30 CAWGQGAPYEQYF
TRBJ2-3 TRBV18 CASSRATSGSTDTQYF
TRBJ2-5 TRBV19 CASRRWGVHQETQYF
TRBJ2-2 TRBV7-2 CASSSAGGDTGELFF
TRBJ1-2 TRBV7-9 CASSWGRGNGYTF
TRBJ1-1 TRBV7-9 CASSLQDASEAFF
TRBJ1-1 TRBV7-2 CASSIDRGNTEAFF
TRBJ1-6 TRBV10-3 CAIAKQGNSPLHF
TRBJ2-2 TRBV24-1 CATSDFVPTSYTGELFF
TRBJ2-1 TRBV7-2 CASSPLSDGPHNEQFF
TRBJ2-7 TRBV15 CATSRTENYEQYF
TRBJ2-2 TRBV5-1 CASSTRTGLNTGELFF
TRBJ2-4 TRBV7-9 CASSLTGAKNIQYF
TRBJ2-1 TRBV27 CASSLEGGIGRNEQFF
TRBJ2-3 TRBV5-1 CASRKEGTDTQYF
TRBJ2-5 TRBV7-2 CASSRQGSEETQYF
TRBJ1-1 TRBV18 CASSRTTGGFTEAFF
TRBJ2-7 TRBV4-1 CASSHFSGGSYEQYF
TRBJ1-4 TRBV3-1/TRBV3-2 CASSQFGQGNEKLFF
TRBJ2-6 TRBV19 CASSKSTGQGFSGANVLTF
TRBJ1-2 TRBV24-1 CATSDSRQSNYGYTF
TRBJ2-3 TRBV11-3 CASSSGTGGRDTQYF
TRBJ1-1 TRBV7-2 CASSYGRNTEAFF
TRBJ2-1 TRBV7-6 CASSLTMGQTDNEQFF
TRBJ2-7 TRBV5-1 CASSSDTLTDRVKYF
TRBJ2-2 TRBV7-8 CASSQHRRRGTSGVWVNTGELFF
TRBJ2-1 TRBV9 CASSAGTGTNEQFF
TRBJ2-5 TRBV11-2 CASSFSGTTLDGTQYF
TRBJ2-7 TRBV7-9 CASSLGGRAYEQYF
TRBJ1-1 TRBV19 CATIRRTGDEAFF
TRBJ1-5 TRBV27 CASSLRQDLRYSNQPQHF
TRBJ1-6 TRBV5-4 CASSPGQGTSPLHF
TRBJ2-2 TRBV24-1 CATSDSVRVNTGELFF
TRBJ1-2 TRBV3-1/TRBV3-2 CASSRQEYGYTF
TRBJ2-2 TRBV7-2 CASSPQGQFLNTGELFF
TRBJ1-4 TRBV10-3 CAISRGQGYEKLFF
TRBJ2-2 TRBV5-5 CASSLGNRGNTGELFF
TRBJ2-1 TRBV5-6 CASSLLAGETILTYNEQFF
TRBJ1-4 TRBV5-4 CASSLPNRVEGNEKLFF
TRBJ1-3 TRBV7-2 CASSLSWGESRNTIYF
TRBJ2-5 TRBV3-1/TRBV3-2 CASSPRRSTFQETQYF
TRBJ1-1 TRBV12-3/TRBV12-4 CASSLAGGTEAFF